This passage covers 14 T cell receptor beta chains from one sample sequenced in a study of beta chain features in type 1 diabetes. Findings of the study overall: Shortening that was moderate but significant affected the TCRB CDR3s of Type 1 diabetes patients in all four CD4+ subsets.

No antigen has been identified for these receptors. The study reverse transcribed the entire isolated RNA, so it sequenced expressed TCRB transcripts. Only in-frame clones appear in the TCRdb table, and some are missing; sequencing was by immunoSEQ multiplex PCR. The table shows 95,000 to 150,000 clones, with 15% to 20% occurring only once. Source material: central memory CD4+ T cells from blood. These TCRs come from a man aged 25 to 40 with type 1 diabetes.

This clone rates as medium-sized. The chain is built from TRBV7-2 and TRBJ2-1; D gene uncertain. The CDR3 covers 13 residues. Germline lookup yields CDR1 SGHTA and CDR2 FQGNSA. Trimming took 7 bases from V and 4 from J, leaving 11 bases between them. As DNA, the CDR3 is TGTGCCAGCAACCACTGGGTGTACAATGAGCAGTTCTTC. Protein sequence: CASNHWVYNEQFF.

The genes are TRBV25-1 and TRBJ1-1; D unclear. V lost 3 bases to trimming and J lost 5 bases, with 10 bases between them. Looked up from germline, CDR1 is MGHDK and CDR2 is SYGVNS. This CDR3 comprises 13 residues. The CDR3 loop is CASSDPPRTEAFF. CDR3 in DNA: TGTGCCAGCAGTGATCCCCCCAGGACTGAAGCTTTCTTT.

The V and J genes are TRBV18 and TRBJ2-5; D possibly corresponds to TRBD1 (6 bases). The V gene lost 4 bases and the J gene lost 3 bases, with 18 bases spanning the gap. The germline V gene encodes CDR1 KGHSH and CDR2 LQKENI. There are 16 residues in the CDR3. The CDR3 loop is CASSLNQAGEEETQYF. The CDR3 bases are TGTGCCAGCTCACTGAACCAGGCAGGGGAAGAAGAGACCCAGTACTTC.

This clone showed up just a few times. The V and J genes are TRBV6-5 and TRBJ1-2; 8 bases are shared with TRBD1. The CDR3 contains 15 residues. The J segment lost 4 bases and the V segment lost 6 bases, leaving 10 bases of the junction unmatched. The V gene's germline CDR1 is MNHEY and CDR2 SVGAGI. The CDR3 DNA reads as TGTGCCAGCAGCCTGGCTGGGACAGGCGGCTATGGCTACACCTTC. Amino acids: CASSLAGTGGYGYTF.

The rearrangement joins TRBV30 to TRBJ2-5; 7 bases line up with TRBD1. The CDR3 consists of 14 residues. Trimming took 1 base from V and 5 from J; bases not matched to a gene: 7. CDR1 is GTSNPN and CDR2 is SVGIG in the germline V gene (reference sequence). The CDR3 is CAWSATGTSETQYF. The DNA of the CDR3 is TGTGCCTGGAGTGCGACAGGGACCTCGGAGACCCAGTACTTC. The full variable domain, rest sourced from reference TRBV30 and TRBJ2-5, is SQTIHQWPATLVQPVGSPLSLECTVEGTSNPNLYWYRQAAGRGLQLLFYSVGIGQISSEVPQNLSASRPQDRQFILSSKKLLLSDSGFYLCAWSATGTSETQYFGPGTRLLVL.

This rearrangement joins TRBV28 to TRBJ2-5; 12 bases fit TRBD1. The CDR3 runs to 17 residues. V trimming: 6 bases; J trimming: 5 bases; junction bases outside the gene matches: 13. Germline CDR1 is MDHEN and CDR2 is SYDVKM. CDR3 region: CASRSPRGQGAMETQYF. Written as DNA, the CDR3 is TGTGCCAGCAGGTCCCCCAGGGGACAGGGGGCAATGGAGACCCAGTACTTC. Full variable domain (remainder filled in from reference TRBV28 and TRBJ2-5): DVKVTQSSRYLVKRTGEKVFLECVQDMDHENMFWYRQDPGLGLRLIYFSYDVKMKEKGDIPEGYSVSREKKERFSLILESASTNQTSMYLCASRSPRGQGAMETQYFGPGTRLLVL.

The chain employs TRBV18 and TRBJ1-2; tentatively, D is TRBD1 (5 bases). The V gene lost 6 bases and the J gene lost 12 bases, with 20 bases spanning the gap. Germline V gene lookup returns CDR1 KGHSH and CDR2 LQKENI. This CDR3 is built from 13 residues. CDR3 amino acids: CASSSGSSAGDTF. As DNA, the CDR3 is TGTGCCAGCTCTTCGGGGTCTTCCGCGGGGGACACCTTC.

This clone was seen ten or more times. V is TRBV18 and J is TRBJ1-4; D unclear. The CDR3 covers 14 residues. Germline CDR1 and CDR2: KGHSH and LQKENI. V was shortened by 4 bases and J by 3 bases, with 9 bases between the two germline ends. CDR3 coding DNA: TGTGCCAGCTCACAAGGATCCGCTAATGAAAAACTGTTTTTT. Translation: CASSQGSANEKLFF.

This rearrangement joins TRBV7-2 to TRBJ2-3; a weak D match, TRBD1 (6 bases). V lost 2 bases to trimming and J lost 1 base, with 19 bases between them. The germline gives CDR1 SGHTA, CDR2 FQGNSA. This CDR3 spans 18 amino acids. CDR3 in amino acids: CASSLRGLVGGGTDTQYF. CDR3 in DNA: TGTGCCAGCAGCTTACGTGGTTTAGTAGGGGGAGGCACAGATACGCAGTATTTT.

The rearrangement joins TRBV7-2 to TRBJ2-1; 9 bases align to TRBD1. V shed 5 bases and J 15 bases; nucleotides not matched to a gene: 11. Germline V lookup: CDR1 SGHTA, CDR2 FQGNSA. This CDR3 is 13 amino acids long. Written as DNA, the CDR3 is TGTGCCAGCAGCGTAATTGGACAGGGGTTGTTGTTCTTC. Translating gives CASSVIGQGLLFF. The variable domain in full, with the rest retrieved from reference TRBV7-2 and TRBJ2-1, is GAGVSQSPSNKVTEKGKDVELRCDPISGHTALYWYRQSLGQGLEFLIYFQGNSAPDKSGLPSDRFSAERTGGSVSTLTIQRTQQEDSAVYLCASSVIGQGLLFFGPGTRLTVL.

This chain connects TRBV4-3 to TRBJ1-5; TRBD1 agrees at 8 bases. The junction had 1 base not matched to a gene; V was cut back by 5 bases and J by 4 bases. Germline V lookup: CDR1 LGHNA, CDR2 YSLEER. The CDR3 totals 13 residues. The CDR3 coding sequence is TGCGCCAGCAGCAGGGACAGGAATCAGCCCCAGCATTTT. Protein: CASSRDRNQPQHF.

This clone has a handful of counts. V and J are TRBV18 and TRBJ2-7; TRBD1 is a possible D gene (7 bases). The CDR3 loop spans 13 amino acids. V gave up 6 bases and J gave up 6 bases, with 15 bases separating them. Germline V gene lookup returns CDR1 KGHSH and CDR2 LQKENI. The CDR3 DNA sequence: TGTGCCAGCTCGCGGGACAGCGTGCGCGAGCAGTACTTC. Translation gives CASSRDSVREQYF.

The V and J genes are TRBV7-9 and TRBJ2-7; D possibly corresponds to TRBD1 (6 bases). Trimming took 3 bases from V and 5 from J, leaving 14 bases between them. CDR1 SEHNR and CDR2 FQNEAQ come from the germline V gene (reference sequence). There are 14 residues in the CDR3. The CDR3 reads CASSLLQGENEQYF. Written as DNA, the CDR3 is TGTGCCAGCAGCTTGCTACAGGGTGAAAACGAGCAGTACTTC. Full variable domain (rest looked up from reference TRBV7-9 and TRBJ2-7): DTGVSQNPRHKITKRGQNVTFRCDPISEHNRLYWYRQTLGQGPEFLTYFQNEAQLEKSRLLSDRFSAERPKGSFSTLEIQRTEQGDSAMYLCASSLLQGENEQYFGPGTRLTVT.

This chain joins TRBV5-1 and TRBJ2-7, with D tentatively TRBD2 (6 bases). CDR1 and CDR2 from the germline V gene are SGHRS and YFSETQ. V gave up 6 bases and J gave up 7 bases, with 17 bases separating them. The CDR3 sequence is 13 residues long. The CDR3 reads CASNGLEGSEQYF. CDR3 bases: TGCGCCAGCAACGGATTGGAGGGCTCGGAGCAGTACTTC.